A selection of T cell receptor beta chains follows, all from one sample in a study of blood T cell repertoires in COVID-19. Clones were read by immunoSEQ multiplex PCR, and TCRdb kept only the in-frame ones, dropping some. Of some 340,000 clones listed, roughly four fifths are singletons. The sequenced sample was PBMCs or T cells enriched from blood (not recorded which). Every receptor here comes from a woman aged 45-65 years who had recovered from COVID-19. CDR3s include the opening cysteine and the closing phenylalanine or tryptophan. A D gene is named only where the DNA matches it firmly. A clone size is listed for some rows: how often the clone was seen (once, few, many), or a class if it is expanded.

CDR3aa: CSAHGANVLTF
CDR3nt: TGCAGTGCCCATGGGGCCAACGTCCTGACTTTC
d_gene: NA
j_gene: TRBJ2-6
v_gene: TRBV20-1
abundance: once

CDR3aa: CASSLDGGAYEQFF
CDR3nt: TGCGCCAGCAGCTTGGACGGGGGGGCTTATGAGCAGTTCTTC
d_gene: TRBD2
j_gene: TRBJ2-1
v_gene: TRBV5-1
abundance: NA

CDR3aa: CARYRGFYGYTF
CDR3nt: TGTGCCAGGTACAGGGGCTTCTATGGCTACACCTTC
d_gene: NA
j_gene: TRBJ1-2
v_gene: TRBV21-1
abundance: NA

CDR3aa: CASTPGWDSMGGYTF
CDR3nt: TGTGCCAGCACTCCGGGATGGGACTCAATGGGCGGCTACACCTTC
d_gene: NA
j_gene: TRBJ1-2
v_gene: TRBV6-5
abundance: NA

CDR3aa: CASRDRGWGTEAFF
CDR3nt: TGTGCCAGCCGGGACAGGGGGTGGGGCACTGAAGCTTTCTTT
d_gene: TRBD1
j_gene: TRBJ1-1
v_gene: TRBV6-5
abundance: NA

CDR3aa: CASSAYRGEPQHF
CDR3nt: TGTGCCAGCAGCGCCTACAGGGGAGAGCCCCAGCATTTT
d_gene: TRBD1
j_gene: TRBJ1-5
v_gene: TRBV7-9
abundance: NA

CDR3aa: CASKREATYEQYF
CDR3nt: TGTGCCAGCAAACGGGAGGCAACCTACGAGCAGTACTTC
d_gene: TRBD2
j_gene: TRBJ2-7
v_gene: TRBV6-5
abundance: NA

CDR3aa: CASSLRDEQYF
CDR3nt: TGTGCCAGCAGCTTGCGGGACGAGCAGTACTTC
d_gene: NA
j_gene: TRBJ2-7
v_gene: TRBV11-3
abundance: NA

CDR3aa: CASSPLGMATNEKLFF
CDR3nt: TGTGCCAGCAGCCCCCTCGGGATGGCAACTAATGAAAAACTGTTTTTT
d_gene: NA
j_gene: TRBJ1-4
v_gene: TRBV7-2
abundance: NA

CDR3aa: CASSSARPVQHF
CDR3nt: TGTGCCAGTAGTAGCGCACGCCCGGTCCAGCATTTT
d_gene: NA
j_gene: TRBJ1-5
v_gene: TRBV19
abundance: many

CDR3aa: CASSLASPWAGGETQYF
CDR3nt: TGTGCCAGCAGCTTGGCCTCGCCGTGGGCGGGGGGAGAGACCCAGTACTTC
d_gene: TRBD2
j_gene: TRBJ2-5
v_gene: TRBV5-4
abundance: NA

CDR3aa: CASSRDNTYGYTF
CDR3nt: TGTGCCAGCTCACGGGACAACACCTATGGCTACACCTTC
d_gene: NA
j_gene: TRBJ1-2
v_gene: TRBV18
abundance: NA

CDR3aa: CASSGLVAGELFF
CDR3nt: TGTGCCAGTAGTGGACTAGTTGCCGGGGAGCTGTTTTTT
d_gene: TRBD2
j_gene: TRBJ2-2
v_gene: TRBV19
abundance: NA

CDR3aa: CASSPLLPDTYQPQHF
CDR3nt: TGTGCCAGTAGTCCACTTCTACCGGACACATATCAGCCCCAGCATTTT
d_gene: NA
j_gene: TRBJ1-5
v_gene: TRBV19
abundance: NA

CDR3aa: CASSDDSLNSPLHF
CDR3nt: TGCGCCAGCAGCGATGACAGCCTAAATTCACCCCTCCACTTT
d_gene: NA
j_gene: TRBJ1-6
v_gene: TRBV5-1
abundance: NA

CDR3aa: CASSYKDSGQYF
CDR3nt: TGTGCCAGCAGTTACAAGGACAGTGGGCAGTACTTC
d_gene: NA
j_gene: TRBJ2-7
v_gene: TRBV6-2/TRBV6-3
abundance: NA

CDR3aa: CASSYSPQRGYEQYF
CDR3nt: TGTGCCAGCTCCTATTCCCCCCAGCGGGGCTACGAGCAGTACTTC
d_gene: TRBD2
j_gene: TRBJ2-7
v_gene: TRBV9
abundance: NA

CDR3aa: CASSLDRLAGNPDTQYF
CDR3nt: TGTGCCAGCAGCTTAGATAGGCTAGCGGGGAACCCAGATACGCAGTATTTT
d_gene: TRBD2
j_gene: TRBJ2-3
v_gene: TRBV11-3
abundance: NA

CDR3aa: CASSRGGGAYEQYF
CDR3nt: TGTGCCAGCAGCCGTGGTGGGGGCGCCTACGAGCAGTACTTC
d_gene: NA
j_gene: TRBJ2-7
v_gene: TRBV5-6
abundance: NA

CDR3aa: CASTVAGTTYNEQFF
CDR3nt: TGTGCCAGCACCGTAGCGGGGACTACCTACAATGAGCAGTTCTTC
d_gene: TRBD2
j_gene: TRBJ2-1
v_gene: TRBV11-2
abundance: few

CDR3aa: CASSIWDSPNTGELFF
CDR3nt: TGTGCCAGCAGTATTTGGGACTCGCCAAACACCGGGGAGCTGTTTTTT
d_gene: NA
j_gene: TRBJ2-2
v_gene: TRBV27
abundance: NA

CDR3aa: CASSPGLHNEQFF
CDR3nt: TGTGCCAGCAGCCCGGGACTGCACAATGAGCAGTTCTTC
d_gene: NA
j_gene: TRBJ2-1
v_gene: TRBV7-2
abundance: NA

CDR3aa: CASSPSPSSSGTSNTEAFF
CDR3nt: TGTGCCAGCTCACCAAGCCCCTCCTCGTCCGGGACATCGAATACTGAAGCTTTCTTT
d_gene: NA
j_gene: TRBJ1-1
v_gene: TRBV18
abundance: NA

CDR3aa: CASSSGTGETNSPLHF
CDR3nt: TGTGCCAGCAGCTCGGGGACAGGGGAAACTAATTCACCCCTCCACTTT
d_gene: TRBD1
j_gene: TRBJ1-6
v_gene: TRBV3-1/TRBV3-2
abundance: once

CDR3aa: CASSIGQGGYNEQFF
CDR3nt: TGTGCCAGCAGCATCGGACAGGGGGGCTACAATGAGCAGTTCTTC
d_gene: TRBD1
j_gene: TRBJ2-1
v_gene: TRBV7-2
abundance: once

CDR3aa: CATSMGANYGYTF
CDR3nt: TGTGCCACCAGCATGGGGGCCAACTATGGCTACACCTTC
d_gene: NA
j_gene: TRBJ1-2
v_gene: TRBV15
abundance: NA

CDR3aa: CASSPSGTGTNQPQHF
CDR3nt: TGTGCCAGCTCACCTTCCGGGACAGGGACTAATCAGCCCCAGCATTTT
d_gene: TRBD1
j_gene: TRBJ1-5
v_gene: TRBV18
abundance: once

CDR3aa: CASSLVILAESTDTQYF
CDR3nt: TGTGCCAGCAGCTTAGTAATACTAGCGGAGAGCACAGATACGCAGTATTTT
d_gene: TRBD2
j_gene: TRBJ2-3
v_gene: TRBV7-2
abundance: NA

CDR3aa: CASRRQGAPANYGYTF
CDR3nt: TGTGCCAGCAGACGACAGGGGGCTCCAGCTAACTATGGCTACACCTTC
d_gene: TRBD1
j_gene: TRBJ1-2
v_gene: TRBV5-6
abundance: NA

CDR3aa: CASSPGQTNQPQHF
CDR3nt: TGTGCCAGCAGCCCCGGACAGACGAATCAGCCCCAGCATTTT
d_gene: NA
j_gene: TRBJ1-5
v_gene: TRBV7-2
abundance: NA

CDR3aa: CASSHPYRDRGIEQPQHF
CDR3nt: TGCGCCAGCAGTCATCCTTACCGGGACAGGGGAATCGAACAGCCCCAGCATTTT
d_gene: TRBD1
j_gene: TRBJ1-5
v_gene: TRBV23-1
abundance: NA

CDR3aa: CASSIGTGGRETQYF
CDR3nt: TGTGCCAGCAGCATCGGGACAGGGGGACGAGAGACCCAGTACTTC
d_gene: TRBD1
j_gene: TRBJ2-5
v_gene: TRBV7-9
abundance: NA

CDR3aa: CASSYDRDESGYTF
CDR3nt: TGTGCCAGTAGCTACGACAGGGACGAGAGTGGCTACACCTTC
d_gene: TRBD1
j_gene: TRBJ1-2
v_gene: TRBV19
abundance: NA

CDR3aa: CASSLEGLAGGPDTQYF
CDR3nt: TGTGCCAGCAGCTTAGAGGGACTAGCGGGGGGGCCCGATACGCAGTATTTT
d_gene: TRBD2
j_gene: TRBJ2-3
v_gene: TRBV7-8
abundance: few

CDR3aa: CASSVQVSYEQYF
CDR3nt: TGTGCCAGTAGTGTACAGGTTTCCTACGAGCAGTACTTC
d_gene: NA
j_gene: TRBJ2-7
v_gene: TRBV19
abundance: NA

CDR3aa: CASSLGQWQYGYTF
CDR3nt: TGTGCCAGCAGCTTAGGACAGTGGCAATATGGCTACACCTTC
d_gene: NA
j_gene: TRBJ1-2
v_gene: TRBV7-2
abundance: NA

CDR3aa: CSVWTGRNTEAFF
CDR3nt: TGCAGCGTGTGGACAGGGCGAAACACTGAAGCTTTCTTT
d_gene: TRBD1
j_gene: TRBJ1-1
v_gene: TRBV29-1
abundance: NA

CDR3aa: CASSSGTGNSYGYTF
CDR3nt: TGTGCCAGCAGCTCGGGGACAGGGAACTCCTATGGCTACACCTTC
d_gene: TRBD1
j_gene: TRBJ1-2
v_gene: TRBV7-9
abundance: NA

CDR3aa: CASSFRDTNTEAFF
CDR3nt: TGTGCCAGCAGCTTCCGGGACACGAACACTGAAGCTTTCTTT
d_gene: NA
j_gene: TRBJ1-1
v_gene: TRBV5-6
abundance: NA

CDR3aa: CASSLPYEQYF
CDR3nt: TGTGCCAGCAGTCTACCCTACGAGCAGTACTTC
d_gene: NA
j_gene: TRBJ2-7
v_gene: TRBV6-2/TRBV6-3
abundance: NA

CDR3aa: CASSQVREKLFF
CDR3nt: TGTGCCAGCAGCCAAGTCAGAGAAAAACTGTTTTTT
d_gene: NA
j_gene: TRBJ1-4
v_gene: TRBV3-1/TRBV3-2
abundance: NA

CDR3aa: CAISDIVPGGLLAETQYF
CDR3nt: TGTGCCATCAGTGATATAGTACCAGGAGGGCTGTTGGCAGAGACCCAGTACTTC
d_gene: NA
j_gene: TRBJ2-5
v_gene: TRBV10-3
abundance: NA

CDR3aa: CASTHTQRGTEKLFF
CDR3nt: TGTGCCAGTACCCACACGCAAAGGGGTACTGAAAAACTGTTTTTT
d_gene: NA
j_gene: TRBJ1-4
v_gene: TRBV19
abundance: NA

CDR3aa: CASISTGYEQFF
CDR3nt: TGTGCCAGTATATCGACAGGGTATGAGCAGTTCTTC
d_gene: TRBD1
j_gene: TRBJ2-1
v_gene: TRBV19
abundance: NA

CDR3aa: CASSLFSQGGNEQYF
CDR3nt: TGCGCCAGCAGCTTGTTTAGTCAGGGTGGGAACGAGCAGTACTTC
d_gene: NA
j_gene: TRBJ2-7
v_gene: TRBV5-1
abundance: NA

CDR3aa: CASSPAGQGLYYGYTF
CDR3nt: TGTGCCAGCAGTCCCGCGGGACAGGGGTTGTACTATGGCTACACCTTC
d_gene: TRBD1
j_gene: TRBJ1-2
v_gene: TRBV27
abundance: NA

CDR3aa: CASSLQRNQPQHF
CDR3nt: TGTGCCAGCAGTTTACAGCGAAATCAGCCCCAGCATTTT
d_gene: NA
j_gene: TRBJ1-5
v_gene: TRBV12-3/TRBV12-4
abundance: few

CDR3aa: CASSPGQDQETQYF
CDR3nt: TGCGCCAGCAGCCCCGGACAGGACCAAGAGACCCAGTACTTC
d_gene: TRBD1
j_gene: TRBJ2-5
v_gene: TRBV5-1
abundance: NA

CDR3aa: CASSLQGGSQPQHF
CDR3nt: TGTGCCAGTAGTTTACAGGGGGGGAGTCAGCCCCAGCATTTT
d_gene: TRBD1
j_gene: TRBJ1-5
v_gene: TRBV19
abundance: NA

CDR3aa: CASSRSSYEQYF
CDR3nt: TGTGCCAGCTCAAGGAGCTCCTACGAGCAGTACTTC
d_gene: NA
j_gene: TRBJ2-7
v_gene: TRBV6-5
abundance: NA

CDR3aa: CASSYSNGGASGANVLTF
CDR3nt: TGTGCCAGCAGTTACTCGAACGGGGGGGCGTCTGGGGCCAACGTCCTGACTTTC
d_gene: TRBD2
j_gene: TRBJ2-6
v_gene: TRBV6-2/TRBV6-3
abundance: NA

CDR3aa: CASGSGSWVPQHF
CDR3nt: TGTGCTAGTGGTTCGGGGTCCTGGGTGCCCCAGCATTTT
d_gene: NA
j_gene: TRBJ1-5
v_gene: TRBV12-5
abundance: NA

CDR3aa: CASGGRGPLANTGELFF
CDR3nt: TGTGCCAGCGGGGGCAGGGGACCCCTTGCGAACACCGGGGAGCTGTTTTTT
d_gene: NA
j_gene: TRBJ2-2
v_gene: TRBV7-9
abundance: NA

CDR3aa: CASSLGWASGIRGQFF
CDR3nt: TGTGCCAGCAGCTTAGGGTGGGCTAGCGGTATCAGGGGGCAGTTCTTC
d_gene: NA
j_gene: TRBJ2-1
v_gene: TRBV11-3
abundance: NA

CDR3aa: CASSQTTGSNEKLFF
CDR3nt: TGCGCCAGCAGCCAGACGACAGGGAGTAATGAAAAACTGTTTTTT
d_gene: TRBD1
j_gene: TRBJ1-4
v_gene: TRBV4-3
abundance: NA

CDR3aa: CASSLPSGGAHEQYF
CDR3nt: TGTGCCAGCAGTTTACCTAGCGGGGGGGCCCACGAGCAGTACTTC
d_gene: TRBD2
j_gene: TRBJ2-7
v_gene: TRBV28
abundance: NA